A selection of T cell receptor beta chains follows, all from one sample in a study of T-cell memory formation after mild COVID-19. Using its own MiXCR run on the 5' RACE reads, TCRdb lists one record per CDR3 protein. This sample yields under 600,000 distinct CDR3 sequences, of which roughly 22% are seen a single time; approximately 8% belongs to the top ten. The sample consisted of PBMCs or a T cell subset sorted from them (not recorded which). These receptors came from an adult woman who had mild COVID-19 (a few samples of this study predate the infection). Cell type and time point are not known. Both conserved end residues are part of each CDR3. The order of the fields is CDR3 DNA, CDR3 protein, clone size, V gene, D gene, J gene. The D gene is left open where the match is weak. A clone size is listed for some rows: how often the clone was seen (once, few, many), or a class if it is expanded.

TGTGCCAGCAGCAACCCAACGAAGGGTGGAGATGGCTACACCTTC CASSNPTKGGDGYTF few TRBV3-1 NA TRBJ1-2
TGCAGTGCTAGCAGATGGGACAGGGATAATCAGCCCCAGCATTTT CSASRWDRDNQPQHF few TRBV20-1 TRBD1 TRBJ1-5
TGTGCCACCAGCAGAGCCGAGGGGGTAGCCAAAAACATTCAGTACTTC CATSRAEGVAKNIQYF few TRBV15 NA TRBJ2-4
TGCGCCAGCCGCTCTTCCATGAGGACCGGGGAGCTGTTTTTT CASRSSMRTGELFF few TRBV5-1 NA TRBJ2-2
TGTGCCAGCAGTGCTCAGGGGGTGAGCACAGATACGCAGTATTTT CASSAQGVSTDTQYF few TRBV2 TRBD1 TRBJ2-3
TGTGCCAGCAGCTTAGTAGGTCGGGGGGCGGGAGAGACCCAGTACTTC CASSLVGRGAGETQYF NA TRBV7-2 NA TRBJ2-5
TGTGCCAGCAGCTTACATCCGGGACTAGCGGCATACAATGAGCAGTTCTTC CASSLHPGLAAYNEQFF NA TRBV7-2 TRBD2 TRBJ2-1
TGTGCCAGCAGCGTATTGGGCACAGATACGCAGTATTTT CASSVLGTDTQYF many TRBV9 NA TRBJ2-3
TGTGCCAGCAGCTTAGATGGCCTAGCGGTAAGGAATGAGCAGTTCTTC CASSLDGLAVRNEQFF few TRBV7-6 TRBD2 TRBJ2-1
TGTGCCATCAGTGAGTCGTGGACGAGAACCTACGAGCAGTACTTC CAISESWTRTYEQYF few TRBV10-3 NA TRBJ2-7
TGTGCCAGCAGCATAAGTTCGGGACAGGTGCGCTACGAGCAGTACTTC CASSISSGQVRYEQYF NA TRBV5-5 TRBD1 TRBJ2-7
TGTGCCAGCCAGGGACAGGGAAATTCAGCCACTGAAGCTTTCTTT CASQGQGNSATEAFF NA TRBV4-2 TRBD1 TRBJ1-1
TGCGCCAGCAGCGAAACAGGGGGCAGGGATACGCAGTATTTT CASSETGGRDTQYF NA TRBV5-1 TRBD1 TRBJ2-3
TGTGCCAGCAGCTTAGACAGGGTGCGGGATGGCTACACCTTC CASSLDRVRDGYTF NA TRBV7-8 NA TRBJ1-2
TGTGCCAGCAGTTCCCCCTTGGGAGCGGAGTCTAACAATGAGCAGTTCTTC CASSSPLGAESNNEQFF NA TRBV6-2/TRBV6-3 NA TRBJ2-1
TGTGCCACCAGTGACTCGGGACTAGCGAACACCGGGGAGCTGTTTTTT CATSDSGLANTGELFF many TRBV24-1 TRBD2 TRBJ2-2
TGTGCCTGGAGTGTTTTAGGACCGGGGGACACCGGGGAGCTGTTTTTT CAWSVLGPGDTGELFF few TRBV30 NA TRBJ2-2
TGTGCCAGCAGTCCCGGGACAGGGGGAAGGAGAGGTGAAGCTTTCTTT CASSPGTGGRRGEAFF NA TRBV6-2/TRBV6-3 TRBD1 TRBJ1-1
TGTGCCAGCAGCTTAGTGGGGGGGAGGGATACGCAGTATTTT CASSLVGGRDTQYF few TRBV7-2 TRBD2 TRBJ2-3
TGTGCCAGCAGTTACCCGAGACAGGGGACTGAAGCTTTCTTT CASSYPRQGTEAFF few TRBV6-2/TRBV6-3 TRBD1 TRBJ1-1
TGCAGTGCTAGTCCCCGCGGGAGATTCTATGGCTACACCTTC CSASPRGRFYGYTF few TRBV20-1 NA TRBJ1-2
TGTGCCAGCAGCCCTTCGAGGCGGGCCACTAGCACAGATACGCAGTATTTT CASSPSRRATSTDTQYF NA TRBV5-6 NA TRBJ2-3
TGTGCCATCAGTGAGCCCGGGGGTGGGCAGCCCCAGCATTTT CAISEPGGGQPQHF few TRBV10-3 NA TRBJ1-5
TGCAGCGTCGCCTATGGGTTTCTGACCGGGGAGCTGTTTTTT CSVAYGFLTGELFF few TRBV29-1 NA TRBJ2-2
TGTGCCACCAGTCGAGGGGGGAACTACAATGAGCAGTTCTTC CATSRGGNYNEQFF few TRBV24-1 NA TRBJ2-1
TGTGCCAGCAGCCCGGCTAGCGGGAGCTCCACAGATACGCAGTATTTT CASSPASGSSTDTQYF few TRBV4-2 TRBD2 TRBJ2-3
TGTGCCACCAGCAGAGGAGGGGGCCTGGCTTTCTTT CATSRGGGLAFF few TRBV15 TRBD1 TRBJ1-1
TGTGCCAGCAGCCCCGGGACAGGGTCCTACGAGCAGTACTTC CASSPGTGSYEQYF many TRBV18 TRBD1 TRBJ2-7
TGTGCCAGCTCACCACCGGTTAGTCTGGCAGGGACCGAGTACGAGCAGTACTTC CASSPPVSLAGTEYEQYF NA TRBV18 NA TRBJ2-7
TGTGCCAGCAGCCACCGGGGGGGCCCCGGGACAGGGTTTAATGAGCAGTTCTTC CASSHRGGPGTGFNEQFF few TRBV7-2 NA TRBJ2-1